This T cell receptor (beta chain) was profiled in a study of shared clonotypes between healthy human individuals. CD8 cells regarded as naive lacked CD45RO, were positively chosen for CCR7, and omitted terminally differentiated effector memory CD45RA+ cells. Unmatched junction bases numbered 2, after V lost 3 bases and J lost 0 bases. Germline V gene sequence: CDR1 SGHAT, CDR2 FQNNGV. The CDR3 is 15 amino acids. The test was conducted at deep level. The protocol was immunoSEQ multiplex PCR, while the TCRdb copy is restricted to in-frame clones and leaves out a portion. Among around 2,000,000 clones listed, under 95% were seen once. As for this clone: The antigen remains undetermined.

Study-level findings and limits: The generation probabilities recorded for non-shared clonotypes fell below those of clonotypes shared by all four donors.

The receptor comes from a man aged 18 to 29 in good health. Some clones in this sample may be carry-over from other donors' samples. J is TRBJ2-1 and V is TRBV11-2; 7 bases line up with TRBD2. The sequencing sample was made of naive CD8+ T cells from PBMCs. CDR3 protein: CASSFLADSYNEQFF. DNA of the CDR3: TGTGCCAGCAGCTTTCTAGCGGACTCCTACAATGAGCAGTTCTTC.